These 15 T cell receptor beta chains originate from one sample sequenced in a study of cytomegalovirus exposure and HLA in healthy donors. The PCR made use of 60 Vbeta and 13 Jbeta primers. Sequenced by immunoSEQ multiplex PCR; TCRdb stores in-frame clones only, minus some. The data show about 150,000 clones, with 65% to 80% seen just once and about 2.6% held by the top ten. The sample consisted of PBMCs. The receptors shown here come from a young man in good health and CMV-seronegative.

The V gene is TRBV10-1, the J gene TRBJ2-1; no firm D call. The CDR3 is 13 amino acids. Germline V CDR1 and CDR2: WNHNN, SYGVQD (reference sequence). Between the trimmed V and J ends, which lost 2 bases and 6 bases, there was a span of 8 bases. CDR3 loop: CASSEPSSNEQFF. Here the CDR3 DNA reads TGCGCCAGCAGTGAGCCCTCGTCCAATGAGCAGTTCTTC.

A word on this clone: A junction boundary mismatches the germline segment, possibly from a read error. The chain combines TRBV5-4 with TRBJ2-2, with D perhaps TRBD2 (5 bases). Per germline, CDR1 SGHNT and CDR2 YYREEE (reference sequence). CDR3 size: 16 residues. CDR3 amino acids: CASSPGGQWNAGELFF. CDR3 sequence (DNA): TGTGCCAGCAGCCCTGGCGGGCAGTGGAACGCCGGGGAGCTGTTTTTT.

The V gene is TRBV7-8, the J gene TRBJ2-3; 7 positions match TRBD1. The V and J ends lost 5 bases and 6 bases, in that order; junction bases with no gene match: 11. The CDR3 consists of 15 residues. Per germline, CDR1 SGHVS and CDR2 FQNEAQ. CDR3 DNA: TGTGCCAGCAGCCCTTGGGACAGTTCTGAGGATACGCAGTATTTT. Translated: CASSPWDSSEDTQYF.

The rearrangement uses TRBV7-9 and TRBJ2-1; 8 bases are a match to TRBD1. The CDR3 has 16 amino acids. The V segment lost 5 bases and the J segment 0 bases; nucleotides outside the gene matches: 6. Germline CDR1 is SEHNR and CDR2 is FQNEAQ (reference sequence). CDR3 nucleotide sequence: TGTGCCAGCAGCCTACGACAGGGGCCCTCCTACAATGAGCAGTTCTTC. It encodes CASSLRQGPSYNEQFF.

V and J are TRBV4-3 and TRBJ2-7, with D uncertain. Germline V CDR1 and CDR2: LGHNA, YSLEER. The CDR3 sequence is 15 residues long. Trimming cost V 0 bases and J 2 bases, with 11 bases left between them. The CDR3 protein is CASSQDPADTYEQYF. In DNA form, the CDR3 reads TGCGCCAGCAGCCAAGATCCGGCCGACACCTACGAGCAGTACTTC.

A few counts support this clone. The chain carries TRBV4-1 and TRBJ1-5; 7 nucleotides agree with TRBD1. Losses at the gene ends were 0 bases for V and 6 bases for J; bases not matched to a gene: 5. The CDR3 totals 15 residues. Germline V CDR1 and CDR2: MGHRA, YSYEKL. The CDR3 here is CASSQDWTGRQPQHF. The CDR3 nucleotides read TGCGCCAGCAGCCAAGATTGGACAGGACGTCAGCCCCAGCATTTT.

The rearrangement links TRBV5-6 to TRBJ2-5; a weak D match, TRBD2 (6 bases). The CDR3 consists of 15 residues. V lost 6 bases and J 1 base, leaving 16 bases between the germline ends. Germline V gene data show CDR1 as SGHDT and CDR2 as YYEEEE. CDR3 DNA: TGTGCCAGCACCCTGGGGATAGCGGCCCAAGAGACCCAGTACTTC. It encodes CASTLGIAAQETQYF. Based on the CDR3 plus reference TRBV5-6 and TRBJ2-5, the full variable domain is DAGVTQSPTHLIKTRGQQVTLRCSPKSGHDTVSWYQQALGQGPQFIFQYYEEEERQRGNFPDRFSGHQFPNYSSELNVNALLLGDSALYLCASTLGIAAQETQYFGPGTRLLVL.

J is TRBJ1-5 and V is TRBV21-1. TRBV21-1 is a pseudogene segment. The CDR3 contains 19 residues. The CDR3 sequence is CASSKGEPPGKGSDQPQHF. For the CDR3, the DNA is TGTGCCAGCAGCAAAGGAGAACCGCCCGGGAAGGGCAGTGATCAGCCCCAGCATTTT.

This chain uses TRBV11-2 with TRBJ2-5, with TRBD2 matching over 9 bases. The CDR3 extends over 16 amino acids. Germline V gives CDR1 SGHAT, CDR2 FQNNGV. After removal of 3 bases from V and 4 bases from J, the junction contained 9 bases not matched to a gene. This chain's CDR3 is CASSLPSRTSVETQYF. CDR3 in DNA: TGTGCCAGCAGCTTGCCCTCTCGGACTAGCGTAGAGACCCAGTACTTC.

This sequence joins TRBV4-1 and TRBJ1-5; D remains ambiguous. CDR3 length: 14 residues. Germline assignment: CDR1 MGHRA and CDR2 YSYEKL. The V and J ends lost 1 base and 3 bases respectively, with 7 bases between them. The CDR3 reads CASSQGQSNQPQHF. CDR3 DNA: TGCGCCAGCAGCCAAGGGCAGTCCAATCAGCCCCAGCATTTT.

The chain employs TRBV30 and TRBJ2-6; the D gene is possibly TRBD1 (6 bases). Trimming left V 4 bases short and J 2 bases short, with 9 bases between. Germline assignment: CDR1 GTSNPN and CDR2 SVGIG (reference sequence). This CDR3 is built from 14 residues. The CDR3 reads CAWTTGTGANVLTF. The DNA for the CDR3 is TGTGCCTGGACCACAGGGACTGGGGCCAACGTCCTGACTTTC.

The chain combines TRBV2 with TRBJ2-3; 10 positions match TRBD2. Germline CDR1 is SNHLY and CDR2 is FYNNEI. With V trimmed by 1 base and J by 3 bases, 1 base remained unmatched. The CDR3 contains 15 residues. The CDR3 spells CASSEVLAGTDTQYF. The CDR3 region has the DNA TGTGCCAGCAGTGAAGTACTAGCGGGGACAGATACGCAGTATTTT.

This chain uses TRBV2 with TRBJ1-5; 7 bases match TRBD1. Germline loops: CDR1 SNHLY, CDR2 FYNNEI. Losses at the gene ends were 0 bases for V and 9 bases for J; bases not matched to a gene: 5. This CDR3 is built from 14 residues. CDR3 coding DNA: TGTGCCAGCAGTGAAGCGGCAGGGGGTAGGCCCCAGCATTTT. Its protein is CASSEAAGGRPQHF. The whole variable domain, remainder taken from reference TRBV2 and TRBJ1-5, is EPEVTQTPSHQVTQMGQEVILRCVPISNHLYFYWYRQILGQKVEFLVSFYNNEISEKSEIFDDQFSVERPDGSNFTLKIRSTKLEDSAMYFCASSEAAGGRPQHFGDGTRLSIL.

V is TRBV6-1 and J is TRBJ2-1; D may be TRBD2 (6 bases). This CDR3 is built from 15 residues. V lost 4 bases and J lost 0, with 10 bases in between. Germline-derived CDR1 and CDR2 are MNHNS and SASEGT. The CDR3: CASSVAGTSYNEQFF. CDR3 nucleotide sequence: TGTGCCAGCAGTGTTGCGGGGACCTCCTACAATGAGCAGTTCTTC.

The CDR3 loop reads CASSQEAQGAWEQYF. The CDR3 DNA is TGTGCCAGCAGCCAAGAAGCGCAGGGGGCGTGGGAGCAGTACTTC. V gene TRBV4-2 combines with J gene TRBJ2-7; 8 bases agree with TRBD1. The CDR3 runs 15 residues. V dropped 0 bases and J dropped 7; count of bases not matched to a gene: 8. The germline V gene encodes CDR1 LGHNA and CDR2 YNFKEQ.